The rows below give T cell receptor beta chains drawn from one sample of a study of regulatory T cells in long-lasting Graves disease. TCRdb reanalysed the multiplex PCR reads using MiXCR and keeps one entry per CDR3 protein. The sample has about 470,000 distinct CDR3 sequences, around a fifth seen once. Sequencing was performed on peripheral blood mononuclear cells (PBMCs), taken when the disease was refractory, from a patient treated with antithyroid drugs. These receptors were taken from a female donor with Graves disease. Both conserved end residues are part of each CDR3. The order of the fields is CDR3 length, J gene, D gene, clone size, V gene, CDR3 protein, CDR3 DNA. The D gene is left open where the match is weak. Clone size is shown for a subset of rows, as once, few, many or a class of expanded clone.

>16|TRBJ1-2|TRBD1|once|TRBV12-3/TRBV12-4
CASSFRTGGENYGYTF
TGTGCCAGCAGTTTCCGGACAGGGGGGGAGAACTATGGCTACACCTTC
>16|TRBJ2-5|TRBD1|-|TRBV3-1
CASGTSGTGTPETQYF
TGTGCCAGCGGAACTTCCGGGACAGGGACCCCAGAGACCCAGTACTTC
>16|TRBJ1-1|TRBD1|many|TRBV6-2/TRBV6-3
CASSTLSGQMNTEAFF
TGTGCCAGCAGTACCCTCTCGGGACAGATGAACACTGAAGCTTTCTTT
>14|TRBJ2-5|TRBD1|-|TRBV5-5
CASSPWDREGTQYF
TGTGCCAGCAGCCCCTGGGACAGGGAGGGGACCCAGTACTTC
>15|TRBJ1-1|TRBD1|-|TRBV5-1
CASRKSGTGDTEAFF
TGCGCCAGCAGGAAGTCCGGGACAGGGGACACTGAAGCTTTCTTT
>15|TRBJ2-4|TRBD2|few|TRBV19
CASSGREVAKNIQYF
TGTGCCAGTAGTGGGCGGGAGGTAGCCAAAAACATTCAGTACTTC
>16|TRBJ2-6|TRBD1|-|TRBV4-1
CASSRGQDSGANVLTF
TGCGCCAGCAGCAGAGGACAGGATTCTGGGGCCAACGTCCTGACTTTC
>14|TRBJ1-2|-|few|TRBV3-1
CASRKDDLNYGYTF
TGTGCCAGCAGGAAGGATGACCTAAACTATGGCTACACCTTC
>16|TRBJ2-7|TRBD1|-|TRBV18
CASSPTFGQGNYEQYF
TGTGCCAGCTCACCGACATTTGGACAGGGAAACTACGAGCAGTACTTC
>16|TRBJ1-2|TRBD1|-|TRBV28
CASSLGQGAIYYGYTF
TGTGCCAGCAGCCTGGGACAGGGGGCAATTTACTATGGCTACACCTTC
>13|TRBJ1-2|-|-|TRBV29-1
CSAPGDSPYGYTF
TGCAGTGCCCCCGGGGATTCCCCCTATGGCTACACCTTC
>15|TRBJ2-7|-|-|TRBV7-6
CASSLYFGGGYEQYF
TGTGCCAGCAGCTTATATTTCGGAGGGGGCTACGAGCAGTACTTC
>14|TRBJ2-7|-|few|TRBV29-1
CSVGDPGSSYEQYF
TGCAGCGTTGGAGATCCCGGGTCGTCCTACGAGCAGTACTTC
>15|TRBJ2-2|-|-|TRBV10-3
CAINPTTGETGELFF
TGTGCCATCAACCCAACTACTGGGGAGACCGGGGAGCTGTTTTTT
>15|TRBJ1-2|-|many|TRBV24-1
CATRASGGRNYGYTF
TGTGCCACCAGGGCATCCGGTGGACGGAACTATGGCTACACCTTC
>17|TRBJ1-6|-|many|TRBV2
CASSEEEGWAYNSPLHF
TGTGCCAGCAGTGAAGAGGAGGGGTGGGCCTATAATTCACCCCTCCACTTT
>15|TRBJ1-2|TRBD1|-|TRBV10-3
CAITGQGTGGDGYTF
TGTGCCATCACTGGCCAGGGGACAGGGGGCGATGGCTACACCTTC
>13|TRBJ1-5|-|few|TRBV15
CATSRDLTTTQHF
TGTGCCACCAGCAGAGATCTGACAACGACCCAGCATTTT
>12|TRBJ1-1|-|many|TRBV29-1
CSVLELNTEAFF
TGCAGCGTGCTAGAATTGAACACTGAAGCTTTCTTT
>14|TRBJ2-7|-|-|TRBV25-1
CASSDTGNSYEQYF
TGTGCCAGCAGTGATACAGGGAATTCGTACGAGCAGTACTTC
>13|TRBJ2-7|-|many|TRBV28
CASSLTGNSEQYF
TGTGCCAGCAGCCTCACAGGGAATAGCGAGCAGTACTTC
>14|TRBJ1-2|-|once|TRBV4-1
CASSQVEGTYGYTF
TGCGCCAGCAGCCAAGTCGAGGGGACCTATGGCTACACCTTC
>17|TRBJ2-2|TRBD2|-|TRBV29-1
CSVGLAAGGPNTGELFF
TGCAGCGTGGGACTAGCGGCGGGGGGTCCGAACACCGGGGAGCTGTTTTTT
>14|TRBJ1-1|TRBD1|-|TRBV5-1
CASSRTPTGAEAFF
TGCGCCAGCAGCCGAACCCCGACAGGGGCTGAAGCTTTCTTT
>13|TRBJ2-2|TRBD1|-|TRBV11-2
CASSYGTVGELFF
TGTGCCAGCAGCTACGGGACAGTCGGGGAGCTGTTTTTT
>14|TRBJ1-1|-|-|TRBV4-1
CASSEVGKNTEAFF
TGCGCCAGCAGCGAGGTGGGGAAGAACACTGAAGCTTTCTTT
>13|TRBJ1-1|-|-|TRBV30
CAWSVQWNTEAFF
TGTGCCTGGAGTGTACAGTGGAACACTGAAGCTTTCTTT
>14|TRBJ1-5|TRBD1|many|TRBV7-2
CASSLDRNYQPQHF
TGTGCCAGCAGCTTGGACAGGAACTATCAGCCCCAGCATTTT
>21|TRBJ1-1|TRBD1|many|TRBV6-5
CASSYSTYRGGMTGKNTEAFF
TGTGCCAGCAGTTACTCGACTTATCGCGGGGGGATGACAGGGAAGAACACTGAAGCTTTCTTT
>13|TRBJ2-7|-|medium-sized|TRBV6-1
CASYDMALYEQYF
TGTGCCAGCTACGACATGGCCTTGTACGAGCAGTACTTC
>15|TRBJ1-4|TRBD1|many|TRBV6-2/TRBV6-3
CASSSDRVANEKLFF
TGTGCCAGCAGTTCCGACAGGGTGGCTAATGAAAAACTGTTTTTT
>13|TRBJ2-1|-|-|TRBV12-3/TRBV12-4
CASSAGVYNEQFF
TGTGCCAGCAGTGCAGGAGTCTACAATGAGCAGTTCTTC
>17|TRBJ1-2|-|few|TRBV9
CASSVEVSLIPNYGYTF
TGTGCCAGCAGCGTAGAAGTCAGCCTTATCCCGAACTATGGCTACACCTTC
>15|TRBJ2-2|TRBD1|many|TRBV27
CASSRDRGNTGELFF
TGTGCCAGCAGTAGGGACAGGGGGAACACCGGGGAGCTGTTTTTT
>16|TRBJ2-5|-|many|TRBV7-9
CASRDRDKGFQETQYF
TGTGCCAGCAGGGACCGGGACAAGGGGTTCCAAGAGACCCAGTACTTC
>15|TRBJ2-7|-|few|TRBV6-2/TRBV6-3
CASSYSGGISYEQYF
TGTGCCAGCAGTTACTCGGGCGGGATCTCCTACGAGCAGTACTTC
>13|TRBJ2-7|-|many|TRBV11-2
CASSPLVDGEQYF
TGTGCCAGCAGCCCCCTAGTCGATGGTGAGCAGTACTTC
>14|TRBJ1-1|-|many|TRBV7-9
CASSFVSFNTEAFF
TGTGCCAGCAGCTTTGTCAGTTTCAACACTGAAGCTTTCTTT
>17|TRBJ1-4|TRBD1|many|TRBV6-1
CASSADRSYATNEKLFF
TGTGCCAGCAGCGCGGACAGGTCCTATGCAACTAATGAAAAACTGTTTTTT
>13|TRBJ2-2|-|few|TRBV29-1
CSVEGQNTGELFF
TGCAGCGTTGAGGGGCAGAACACCGGGGAGCTGTTTTTT
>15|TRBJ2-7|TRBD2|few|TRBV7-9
CASSSQRGDSYEQYF
TGTGCCAGCAGTAGTCAGCGGGGAGACTCCTACGAGCAGTACTTC
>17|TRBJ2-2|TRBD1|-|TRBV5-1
CASSYPDAGGVTGELFF
TGCGCCAGCAGCTACCCGGATGCAGGGGGTGTAACCGGGGAGCTGTTTTTT
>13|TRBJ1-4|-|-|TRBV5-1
CASSPSDRPELFF
TGCGCCAGCAGCCCATCGGACCGGCCGGAACTGTTTTTT